These 15 T cell receptor beta chains originate from one sample sequenced in a study of Ad26.COV2.S vaccination and SARS-CoV-2 variants. The data were produced by immunoSEQ multiplex PCR, yet TCRdb's version contains in-frame clones alone and is incomplete. The data contain roughly 420,000 clones, around 87% of them singletons. Treatment here: about 20 received Ad26.COV2.S at low or high dose, single or two shots; 5 received placebo; per-sample allocation not given. Material that was analyzed had been drawn on day 63 after the first vaccine or placebo injection. The sequencing used peripheral blood, collected in a trial of Ad26.COV2.S vaccine versus placebo. These receptor sequences come from a person aged 18-65 years who received the Ad26.COV2.S COVID-19 vaccine or a placebo.

The chain carries TRBV7-9 and TRBJ2-2; D may be TRBD1 (6 bases). Trimming shortened V by 3 bases and J by 4 bases, and 9 bases separated the two germline ends. Germline loops: CDR1 SEHNR, CDR2 FQNEAQ (reference sequence). This CDR3 has 14 amino acids. In DNA form, the CDR3 reads TGTGCCAGCAGCTTGAAGGGGGTCACCGGGGAGCTGTTTTTT. Amino acids: CASSLKGVTGELFF. The full variable domain, rest sourced from reference TRBV7-9 and TRBJ2-2, is DTGVSQNPRHKITKRGQNVTFRCDPISEHNRLYWYRQTLGQGPEFLTYFQNEAQLEKSRLLSDRFSAERPKGSFSTLEIQRTEQGDSAMYLCASSLKGVTGELFFGEGSRLTVL.

This chain links TRBV3-1 (or the pseudogene TRBV3-2) with TRBJ2-3, with D perhaps assigned TRBD1 or TRBD2 (5 bases each). Germline V gene sequence: CDR1 LGHDT, CDR2 YNNKEL (reference sequence). The CDR3 runs to 14 residues. Trimming took off 6 bases at V and 5 bases at J, with 15 bases between the two ends. The CDR3 DNA reads TGTGCCAGCAGACTCTCCGGGGCGCGAGATACGCAGTATTTT. This codes for CASRLSGARDTQYF.

The table lists this clone with a count of one. The rearrangement uses TRBV7-9 and TRBJ2-7; D possibly corresponds to TRBD1 (6 bases). CDR1 is SEHNR, CDR2 FQNEAQ, per germline (reference sequence). This CDR3 contains 14 residues. The V gene lost 4 bases and the J gene lost 3 bases, with 13 bases spanning the gap. The CDR3 reads CASSSQQGIYEQYF. CDR3 in DNA: TGTGCCAGCAGCTCTCAACAGGGAATCTACGAGCAGTACTTC.

This clone has a handful of counts. This chain uses TRBV6-2 or TRBV6-3 with TRBJ2-7; 7 positions match TRBD2. This CDR3 region has 15 residues. V lost 5 bases, J lost 5 bases, and 12 bases stayed unmatched. Germline CDR1 reads MNHEY; CDR2 reads SVGEGT. The CDR3 sequence is CASSQFAGVIDEQYF. CDR3 in DNA: TGTGCCAGCAGTCAATTCGCGGGGGTTATCGACGAGCAGTACTTC.

As for this clone: An end of the junction does not agree with germline; a read error may underlie this. This rearrangement joins TRBV7-3 to TRBJ2-1; D unclear. From germline, CDR1 is SGHTA and CDR2 FQGTGA. This CDR3 region has 15 residues. CDR3 coding DNA: TGTGCCAGCAGCTTATCGAGCGTCTCCCACAATGAGCAGTTCTTC. Encoded protein: CASSLSSVSHNEQFF.

In DNA form, the CDR3 reads TGCAGTGCTAGTGAGGGGAAGAACACTGAAGCTTTCTTT. This sequence encodes CSASEGKNTEAFF. The V gene is TRBV20-1, the J gene TRBJ1-1; tentative D call: TRBD1 (5 bases). Per germline, CDR1 DFQATT and CDR2 SNEGSKA (reference sequence). Deletions cut 3 bases from V and 1 base from J, with 9 bases between. CDR3 size: 13 residues.

V is TRBV19 and J is TRBJ2-3; 8 nucleotides agree with TRBD2. This CDR3 comprises 12 residues. V was pared by 9 bases and J by 3 bases, with 2 bases of the junction left unmatched. The germline V gene has CDR1 LNHDA and CDR2 SQIVND (reference sequence). Written as DNA, the CDR3 is TGTGCCAGCCGGGGGGGAACAGATACGCAGTATTTT. Amino acid sequence: CASRGGTDTQYF. The full variable domain, in which reference TRBV19 and TRBJ2-3 provide the parts outside the CDR3, is DGGITQSPKYLFRKEGQNVTLSCEQNLNHDAMYWYRQDPGQGLRLIYYSQIVNDFQKGDIAEGYSVSREKKESFPLTVTSAQKNPTAFYLCASRGGTDTQYFGPGTRLTVL.

The chain recombines TRBV9 with TRBJ2-2; no clear D. The ends were cut back, 2 bases at V and 4 bases at J, with 12 bases in the middle. The CDR3 covers 15 residues. CDR1 is SGDLS, CDR2 YYNGEE, per germline. CDR3 bases: TGTGCCAGCAGCGTGAAGGGTCTCGGCACCGGGGAGCTGTTTTTT. Protein sequence: CASSVKGLGTGELFF.

This sequence joins TRBV7-3 and TRBJ1-6; D call uncertain. The CDR3 has 15 residues. Between the trimmed V and J ends, which lost 7 bases and 9 bases, there was a span of 19 bases. CDR1 is SGHTA and CDR2 is FQGTGA in the germline V gene. Here the CDR3 reads CASIHGRAHCSPLHF. CDR3 sequence (DNA): TGTGCCAGCATCCACGGTAGGGCCCACTGTTCACCCCTCCACTTT. Together with reference TRBV7-3 and TRBJ1-6, the CDR3 gives the full variable domain: GAGVSQTPSNKVTEKGKYVELRCDPISGHTALYWYRQSLGQGPEFLIYFQGTGAADDSGLPNDRFFAVRPEGSVSTLKIQRTERGDSAVYLCASIHGRAHCSPLHFGNGTRLTVT.

The chain joins TRBV4-3 to TRBJ2-3, with a weak D call TRBD2 (5 bases). Trimming shortened V by 1 base and J by 2 bases, and 16 bases separated the two germline ends. The CDR3 totals 17 residues. The germline V gene has CDR1 LGHNA and CDR2 YSLEER. This CDR3 is CASSQGPPGSYTDTQYF. Here the CDR3 DNA reads TGCGCCAGCAGCCAAGGCCCCCCGGGGAGTTACACAGATACGCAGTATTTT.

The chain combines TRBV6-2 or TRBV6-3 with TRBJ2-4; 8 bases line up with TRBD2. From germline, CDR1 is MNHEY and CDR2 SVGEGT. This CDR3 is built from 17 residues. Trimming took 4 bases from V and 0 from J; bases not matched to a gene: 8. The CDR3 is CASSSAGALLAKNIQYF. As DNA, the CDR3 is TGTGCCAGCAGTTCAGCGGGGGCCCTTCTAGCCAAAAACATTCAGTACTTC.

The J gene is TRBJ2-7, the V gene TRBV18; TRBD1 aligns across 8 bases. This CDR3 contains 15 residues. Trimming at V came to 3 bases and at J to 5 bases, leaving 9 bases not matched to a gene. In germline, CDR1 is KGHSH, CDR2 LQKENI. CDR3 in amino acids: CASSPWTGTVNEQYF. Here the CDR3 DNA reads TGTGCCAGCTCACCGTGGACAGGGACGGTGAACGAGCAGTACTTC.

This clone was seen just once. This chain connects TRBV7-9 to TRBJ2-5; D is undetermined. V shed 4 bases and J shed 4 bases, with 13 bases lying between them. CDR3 length: 14 residues. The V gene's germline CDR1 is SEHNR and CDR2 FQNEAQ (reference sequence). CDR3 sequence reads: CASSSTKAIETQYF. The CDR3 region has the DNA TGTGCCAGCAGCTCGACCAAGGCGATAGAGACCCAGTACTTC. Supplemented by reference TRBV7-9 and TRBJ2-5, the full variable domain reads DTGVSQNPRHKITKRGQNVTFRCDPISEHNRLYWYRQTLGQGPEFLTYFQNEAQLEKSRLLSDRFSAERPKGSFSTLEIQRTEQGDSAMYLCASSSTKAIETQYFGPGTRLLVL.

V is TRBV6-5 and J is TRBJ1-2; D may be TRBD1 (5 bases). V lost 7 bases to trimming and J lost 8 bases, with 17 bases between them. The V gene's germline CDR1 is MNHEY and CDR2 SVGAGI. This CDR3 is 13 amino acids long. CDR3 sequence reads: CASNPARGNGYTF. DNA of the CDR3: TGTGCCAGCAACCCGGCTCGGGGGAACGGCTACACCTTC.

The chain carries TRBV5-6 and TRBJ2-7; 7 bases line up with TRBD1. Looked up from germline, CDR1 is SGHDT and CDR2 is YYEEEE. Losses at the gene ends were 4 bases for V and 2 bases for J; bases not matched to a gene: 6. This CDR3 comprises 14 residues. CDR3: CASSIYRGPYEQYF. The CDR3 DNA follows: TGTGCCAGCAGCATTTACAGGGGACCCTACGAGCAGTACTTC.